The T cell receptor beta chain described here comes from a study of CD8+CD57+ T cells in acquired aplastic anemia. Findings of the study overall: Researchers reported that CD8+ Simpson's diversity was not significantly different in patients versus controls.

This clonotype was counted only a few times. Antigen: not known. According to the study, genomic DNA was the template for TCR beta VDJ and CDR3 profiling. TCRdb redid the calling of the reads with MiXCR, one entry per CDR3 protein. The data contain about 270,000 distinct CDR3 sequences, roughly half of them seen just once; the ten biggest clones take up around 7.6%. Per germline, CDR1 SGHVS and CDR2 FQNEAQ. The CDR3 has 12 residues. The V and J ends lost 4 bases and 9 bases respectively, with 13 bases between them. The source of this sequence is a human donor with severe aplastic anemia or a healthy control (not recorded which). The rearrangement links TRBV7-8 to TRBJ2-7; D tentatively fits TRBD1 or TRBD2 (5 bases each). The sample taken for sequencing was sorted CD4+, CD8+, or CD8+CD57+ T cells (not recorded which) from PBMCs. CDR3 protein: CASSSRGRGQYF. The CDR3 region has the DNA TGTGCCAGCAGCTCGAGGGGAAGAGGGCAGTACTTC.